The entry below describes one TCR beta chain. These data originate in a study of shared clonotypes between healthy human individuals. The method was immunoSEQ multiplex PCR; TCRdb's version includes in-frame clones alone and lacks a portion of them. The sample records approximately 500,000 clones, around 80% being singletons. The sequence came from a woman aged 40 to 50 in good health. Some clones in this sample may be carry-over from other donors' samples. Material: PBMCs.

The CDR3 loop reads CASSRGQNYLKETQYF. CDR3 in DNA: TGTGCCAGCAGCAGGGGACAGAACTATCTCAAAGAGACCCAGTACTTC. The rearrangement links TRBV5-5 to TRBJ2-5, with 7 bases matching TRBD1. CDR1 is SGHKS and CDR2 is YYEKEE in the germline V gene (reference sequence). The junction had 12 bases not matched to a gene; V was cut back by 4 bases and J by 3 bases. This CDR3 is built from 16 residues.